These 18 T cell receptor beta chains came from one sample sequenced in a study of blood T cell repertoires in COVID-19. The data were produced by immunoSEQ multiplex PCR, yet TCRdb's version contains in-frame clones alone and is incomplete. The sample consists of roughly 190,000 clones, 84% of them appearing once. The sequenced sample was peripheral blood. The receptors here all came from a human donor with acute or convalescent COVID-19. The donor label of this sample is uncertain.

The V call is TRBV4-1, the J call TRBJ2-5, with a possible D match to TRBD2 (6 bases). There are 15 residues in the CDR3. Looked up from germline, CDR1 is MGHRA and CDR2 is YSYEKL. V lost 0 bases and J lost 4, with 12 bases in between. The CDR3 nucleotides read TGCGCCAGCAGCCAAGAGTGGGGGGTCAGAGAGACCCAGTACTTC. This codes for CASSQEWGVRETQYF.

J is TRBJ2-5 and V is TRBV12-3 or TRBV12-4; 8 nucleotides agree with TRBD2. The V segment lost 5 bases and the J segment 2 bases; nucleotides outside the gene matches: 1. This CDR3 region has 13 residues. The CDR3 loop is CASSSGGQETQYF. As DNA, the CDR3 is TGTGCCAGCAGTAGCGGGGGTCAAGAGACCCAGTACTTC.

V and J are TRBV3-1 (or the pseudogene TRBV3-2) and TRBJ1-2; 9 bases are shared with TRBD1. The germline gives CDR1 LGHDT, CDR2 YNNKEL (reference sequence). V trimming: 1 base; J trimming: 4 bases; junction bases outside the gene matches: 1. CDR3 length: 14 amino acids. The CDR3 protein is CASSQGDRAYGYTF. In nucleotides, the CDR3 is TGTGCCAGCAGCCAAGGGGACAGGGCCTATGGCTACACCTTC.

The V call is TRBV2, the J call TRBJ2-6; a possible D gene is TRBD1 (5 bases). This CDR3 is built from 16 residues. Germline CDR1 is SNHLY and CDR2 is FYNNEI. V lost 7 bases and J 4 bases, leaving 17 bases between the germline ends. The DNA of the CDR3 is TGTGCCAGCACTCCCTTAAGGACAACGGGGGCCAACGTCCTGACTTTC. Residues: CASTPLRTTGANVLTF. The entire variable domain, with the rest obtained from reference TRBV2 and TRBJ2-6, is as follows: EPEVTQTPSHQVTQMGQEVILRCVPISNHLYFYWYRQILGQKVEFLVSFYNNEISEKSEIFDDQFSVERPDGSNFTLKIRSTKLEDSAMYFCASTPLRTTGANVLTFGAGSRLTVL.

The table lists this clone with a count of one. J is TRBJ1-2 and V is TRBV5-6; the match to TRBD1 covers 8 bases. Germline V lookup: CDR1 SGHDT, CDR2 YYEEEE. V dropped 4 bases and J dropped 4; count of bases not matched to a gene: 6. The CDR3 spans 14 residues. The CDR3 reads CASSMTGDGYGYTF. The CDR3 nucleotides are TGTGCCAGCAGCATGACAGGGGACGGCTATGGCTACACCTTC.

The V and J genes are TRBV4-1 and TRBJ1-4; D unclear. Trimming pared 4 bases from V and 6 bases from J, leaving 18 bases between. Germline V CDR1 and CDR2: MGHRA, YSYEKL. The CDR3 contains 16 residues. CDR3 protein: CASSPLRRELYEKLFF. CDR3 nucleotide sequence: TGCGCCAGCAGCCCCCTCCGACGGGAGTTATATGAAAAACTGTTTTTT.

The gene calls are TRBV5-6 and TRBJ2-7, with a tentative D call TRBD2 (7 bases). This CDR3 comprises 14 residues. The V gene lost 4 bases and the J gene lost 2 bases, with 13 bases spanning the gap. From germline, CDR1 is SGHDT and CDR2 YYEEEE. The CDR3 is CASSPGRGTYEQYF. The CDR3 nucleotides are TGTGCCAGCAGCCCGGGGAGGGGGACCTACGAGCAGTACTTC.

V and J are TRBV7-8 and TRBJ2-7; TRBD2 agrees at 8 bases. The CDR3 length is 16 residues. Germline CDR1 reads SGHVS; CDR2 reads FQNEAQ. Unmatched junction bases numbered 15, after V lost 5 bases and J lost 6 bases. The CDR3 sequence: CASSARDIAGIREQYF. CDR3 sequence (DNA): TGTGCCAGCAGCGCGCGTGATATAGCGGGAATTCGCGAGCAGTACTTC.

The chain links TRBV10-3 to TRBJ2-7; 10 nucleotides match TRBD1. The junction had 6 bases not matched to a gene; V was cut back by 6 bases and J by 1 base. The CDR3 length is 15 residues. The germline CDR1 and CDR2 sequences are ENHRY and SYGVKD. CDR3 sequence (DNA): TGTGCCATCAGGCGGGACAGGGGAATATCCTACGAGCAGTACTTC. It is translated as CAIRRDRGISYEQYF.

In DNA, the CDR3 is TGTGCCAGCAGTACTGGGGGGGAAACCGGGGAGCTGTTTTTT. It encodes CASSTGGETGELFF. The rearrangement uses TRBV28 and TRBJ2-2; 7 bases fit TRBD2. With 5 bases clipped from V and 5 bases from J, the junction kept 5 bases outside the gene matches. This CDR3 has 14 amino acids. Germline CDR1 reads MDHEN; CDR2 reads SYDVKM. The full variable domain, with the rest looked up from reference TRBV28 and TRBJ2-2, is DVKVTQSSRYLVKRTGEKVFLECVQDMDHENMFWYRQDPGLGLRLIYFSYDVKMKEKGDIPEGYSVSREKKERFSLILESASTNQTSMYLCASSTGGETGELFFGEGSRLTVL.

The chain employs TRBV7-3 and TRBJ2-5; TRBD2 matches at 9 bases. V trimming: 5 bases; J trimming: 5 bases; junction bases outside the gene matches: 9. The CDR3 runs to 15 residues. The germline gives CDR1 SGHTA, CDR2 FQGTGA. The CDR3 coding sequence is TGTGCCAGCAGCAGCGGGACTAGCACCACCGAGACCCAGTACTTC. This translates into CASSSGTSTTETQYF.

This chain links TRBV6-6 with TRBJ2-3, with 10 bases matching TRBD1. CDR1 is MNHNY and CDR2 is SVGAGI in the germline V gene (reference sequence). The CDR3 contains 15 residues. With V trimmed by 5 bases and J by 3 bases, 5 bases remained unmatched. The CDR3 DNA reads as TGTGCCAGCAGTCGCCCGGGACAGGGGACAGATACGCAGTATTTT. This gives the protein CASSRPGQGTDTQYF.

The chain recombines TRBV28 with TRBJ1-3, with 8 bases aligning to TRBD1. Germline loops: CDR1 MDHEN, CDR2 SYDVKM. J lost 3 bases, V lost 4 bases, and 5 bases had no gene match. The CDR3 covers 15 residues. The CDR3: CASSSTGESGNTIYF. The CDR3 nucleotides are TGTGCCAGCAGTTCGACAGGGGAAAGTGGAAACACCATATATTTT. The full variable domain, completed using reference TRBV28 and TRBJ1-3, is DVKVTQSSRYLVKRTGEKVFLECVQDMDHENMFWYRQDPGLGLRLIYFSYDVKMKEKGDIPEGYSVSREKKERFSLILESASTNQTSMYLCASSSTGESGNTIYFGEGSWLTVV.

For this clone: This CDR3 is also generated by other DNA sequences in the sample. The rearrangement uses TRBV25-1 and TRBJ2-7, with a possible D match to TRBD1 (6 bases). Trimming left V 1 base short and J 4 bases short, with 11 bases between. This CDR3 region has 14 residues. Germline V gene sequence: CDR1 MGHDK, CDR2 SYGVNS. CDR3 residues: CASSESGRGYEQYF. CDR3 nucleotide sequence: TGTGCCAGCAGTGAATCGGGCAGGGGTTACGAGCAGTACTTC.

This clone was counted a few times. The rearrangement links TRBV2 to TRBJ2-1; 12 nucleotides agree with TRBD2. The germline V gene encodes CDR1 SNHLY and CDR2 FYNNEI. CDR3 size: 13 residues. The trim removed 6 bases at V and 15 bases at J, leaving 9 bases unmatched. CDR3 sequence (DNA): TGTGCCAGCAGCGCCTCTAGCGGGGGGGCGGCGTTCTTC. Amino acids: CASSASSGGAAFF.

This clone was found once. V and J are TRBV9 and TRBJ2-3; a weak D match, TRBD1 (5 bases). The CDR3 loop spans 15 amino acids. Germline assignment: CDR1 SGDLS and CDR2 YYNGEE. V shed 8 bases and J shed 0 bases, with 16 bases lying between them. The CDR3 reads CASRGGQRSTDTQYF. In DNA form, the CDR3 reads TGTGCCAGTAGGGGTGGTCAGCGTAGCACAGATACGCAGTATTTT.

The chain joins TRBV5-4 to TRBJ2-2; 15 positions match TRBD2. This CDR3 spans 16 amino acids. In germline, CDR1 is SGHNT, CDR2 YYREEE (reference sequence). V shed 3 bases, J shed 5 bases, and the junction held 2 bases outside the gene matches. The CDR3 loop is CASSWGLAGGTGELFF. The CDR3 nucleotides read TGTGCCAGCAGCTGGGGACTAGCGGGGGGTACCGGGGAGCTGTTTTTT.

The table lists this clone with a count of one. The chain couples TRBV7-2 to TRBJ2-1, with 9 bases identical to TRBD2. The length of the CDR3 is 17 residues. Germline lookup yields CDR1 SGHTA and CDR2 FQGNSA. The trim removed 1 base at V and 1 base at J, leaving 5 bases unmatched. The CDR3 region is CASSLVERGDSYNEQFF. The CDR3 nucleotides read TGTGCCAGCAGCTTAGTAGAGCGGGGGGATTCCTACAATGAGCAGTTCTTC.